This T cell receptor beta chain was captured by sequencing in a study of radiotherapy plus CTLA-4 blockade in lung cancer. In the study overall: Disease control was achieved by just over 30% of patients, and objective responses by about 17%. Findings and limits, study-wide: Reports identified early blood T cell clone dynamics, with interferon-beta, as the best response predictor. In blood, tumor-derived TCR clones expanded after radiotherapy plus ipilimumab.

Produced via immunoSEQ multiplex PCR; TCRdb's table is partial and in-frame only. The repertoire holds under 110,000 clones, more than 75% seen once, with approximately 2.5% in the top ten. Those patients who had chemo-refractory metastatic non-small-cell lung cancer were given focal radiation along with CTLA-4 blockade through ipilimumab. In regard to this clone: Antigen: not known.

Deletions cut 0 bases from V and 5 bases from J, with 5 bases between. The CDR3 is 12 residues long. The germline gives CDR1 SGHRS, CDR2 YFSETQ. Material: peripheral blood, obtained from a patient treated with radiotherapy plus ipilimumab. This chain uses TRBV5-1 with TRBJ2-5; D remains unclear. This clonotype originated in a human donor with non-small cell lung cancer that progressed on radiotherapy plus ipilimumab. Some clones in this sample may be carry-over from other donors' samples. The CDR3 region is CASSLEPETQYF. DNA of the CDR3: TGCGCCAGCAGCTTGGAGCCGGAGACCCAGTACTTC.